The following is a TCR beta chain sequence with its context. What it binds is unknown. Germline V gene lookup returns CDR1 MNHNS and CDR2 SASEGT. The CDR3 sequence is 15 residues long. Trimming removed 4 bases from V and 3 bases from J; junction bases left unmatched: 4. PCR employed 60 Vbeta and 13 Jbeta primers. Repertoires were generated with immunoSEQ multiplex PCR, while TCRdb's copy carries only in-frame clones and drops some. The sample has about 140,000 clones; about three quarters are singletons. The record originates from a study of cytomegalovirus exposure and HLA in healthy donors. Whole-study results and caveats: The study reported that TCR beta sequences accurately predicted HLA-A and HLA-B alleles in most subjects. Overall, approximately 150 TCR beta chains were annotated as cytomegalovirus-associated. As immune exposure information, only CMV serostatus was available.

Input material: PBMCs. The genes are TRBV6-1 and TRBJ2-1; 9 bases map to TRBD2. The TCR sequence derives from a female donor in good health and CMV-seronegative. The CDR3 nucleotides read TGTGCCAGCAGTGGTGGGCGGGGGGGCTACAATGAGCAGTTCTTC. Translated, it gives CASSGGRGGYNEQFF.